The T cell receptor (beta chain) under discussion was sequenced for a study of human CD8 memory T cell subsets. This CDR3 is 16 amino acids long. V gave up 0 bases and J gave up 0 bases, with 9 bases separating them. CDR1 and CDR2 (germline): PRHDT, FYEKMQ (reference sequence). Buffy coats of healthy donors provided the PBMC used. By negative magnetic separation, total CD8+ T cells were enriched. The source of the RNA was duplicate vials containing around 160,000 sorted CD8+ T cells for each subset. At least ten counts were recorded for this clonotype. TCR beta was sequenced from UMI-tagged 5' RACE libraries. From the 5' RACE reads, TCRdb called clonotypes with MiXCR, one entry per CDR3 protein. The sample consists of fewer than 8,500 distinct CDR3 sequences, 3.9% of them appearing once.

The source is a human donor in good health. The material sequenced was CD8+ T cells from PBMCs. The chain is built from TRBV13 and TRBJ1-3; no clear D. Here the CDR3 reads CASSLGVGISGNTIYF. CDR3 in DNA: TGTGCCAGCAGCTTAGGAGTTGGAATCTCTGGAAACACCATATATTTT.